Detailed here is one T cell receptor beta chain. Its cognate antigen is unknown. The data originate from a study of chemoradiotherapy in HPV16-positive cancers. About the study: Candidate HPV-specific clones and shared TCR motifs came from a couple of HPV16-positive patients.

Only in-frame clones appear in the TCRdb table, and some are missing; sequencing was by immunoSEQ multiplex PCR. The data contain about 1,900 clones, under 90% of them singletons. Samples were taken several times over chemoradiotherapy. Trimming left V 1 base short and J 3 bases short, with 14 bases between. CDR1 is SGHNT and CDR2 is YYREEE in the germline V gene (reference sequence). The CDR3 is 15 amino acids. Notes on the study in general: For HPV16-positive patients, expanding HPV-responsive T cells associated with longer recurrence-free survival. Candidate HPV-specific clones and E7-related TCR motifs grew in tumor during treatment.

The chain couples TRBV5-4 to TRBJ2-7; D is ambiguous. Source: tumor tissue, taken from a patient who underwent chemoradiotherapy. The receptor's source is a human donor with HPV-associated anogenital cancer. The CDR3 coding sequence is TGTGCCAGCAGCTTGTGGGGAAAGTCGAACTACGAGCAGTACTTC. Translated: CASSLWGKSNYEQYF. Variable domain in full (rest from reference TRBV5-4 and TRBJ2-7): ETGVTQSPTHLIKTRGQQVTLRCSSQSGHNTVSWYQQALGQGPQFIFQYYREEENGRGNFPPRFSGLQFPNYSSELNVNALELDDSALYLCASSLWGKSNYEQYFGPGTRLTVT.